This is a list of T cell receptor beta chains from one sample in a study of molecular identifiers for immune sequencing clone quantification. MiXCR, run by TCRdb on the PCR reads, gives a single entry per CDR3 protein. The sample includes over 600,000 distinct CDR3 sequences, about 20% of them seen just once. The sample taken for sequencing was naive CD8+ T cells from blood, with Jurkat cell RNA spiked in. The source is a human donor in good health. Some libraries in this study had Jurkat cell RNA spiked in. CDR3s include the opening cysteine and the closing phenylalanine or tryptophan. D genes are given only for firm matches. Clone size is not always given. Where it is, it says once, few, many or a class for expanded clones.

d_gene: NA
j_gene: TRBJ2-7
abundance: many
v_gene: TRBV4-3
CDR3aa: CASSQDAAASYEQYF
CDR3nt: TGCGCCAGCAGCCAAGACGCTGCGGCCAGCTACGAGCAGTACTTC

d_gene: NA
j_gene: TRBJ2-7
abundance: few
v_gene: TRBV14
CDR3aa: CASSPRDTYYEQYF
CDR3nt: TGTGCCAGCAGCCCTCGGGACACCTACTACGAGCAGTACTTC

d_gene: NA
j_gene: TRBJ1-1
abundance: few
v_gene: TRBV19
CDR3aa: CASSPIAGVTEAFF
CDR3nt: TGTGCCAGTAGTCCTATTGCAGGGGTCACTGAAGCTTTCTTT

d_gene: TRBD2
j_gene: TRBJ2-7
abundance: many
v_gene: TRBV29-1
CDR3aa: CSVEVLGGTKYF
CDR3nt: TGCAGCGTTGAAGTACTCGGCGGGACTAAGTACTTC

d_gene: TRBD1
j_gene: TRBJ1-2
abundance: few
v_gene: TRBV2
CDR3aa: CASSDAGQPYGYTF
CDR3nt: TGTGCCAGCAGTGATGCGGGACAGCCCTATGGCTACACCTTC

d_gene: NA
j_gene: TRBJ2-3
abundance: many
v_gene: TRBV3-1
CDR3aa: CASSQGLGGITDTQYF
CDR3nt: TGTGCCAGCAGCCAAGGGCTAGGAGGTATCACAGATACGCAGTATTTT

d_gene: TRBD2
j_gene: TRBJ2-1
abundance: NA
v_gene: TRBV13
CDR3aa: CASSSQKLAGVLNEQFF
CDR3nt: TGTGCCAGCAGCTCCCAAAAACTAGCGGGAGTTTTGAATGAGCAGTTCTTC

d_gene: TRBD2
j_gene: TRBJ2-7
abundance: many
v_gene: TRBV5-1
CDR3aa: CASSDWTSGRLEQYF
CDR3nt: TGCGCCAGCAGCGATTGGACTAGCGGGAGGTTGGAGCAGTACTTC

d_gene: TRBD2
j_gene: TRBJ2-1
abundance: many
v_gene: TRBV6-5
CDR3aa: CASSYGGSTYNEQFF
CDR3nt: TGTGCCAGCAGTTACGGCGGGAGCACCTACAATGAGCAGTTCTTC

d_gene: TRBD1
j_gene: TRBJ1-4
abundance: many
v_gene: TRBV7-9
CDR3aa: CASSSVQGGGNEKLFF
CDR3nt: TGTGCCAGCAGCTCCGTCCAGGGGGGAGGTAATGAAAAACTGTTTTTT

d_gene: NA
j_gene: TRBJ2-7
abundance: NA
v_gene: TRBV19
CDR3aa: CASSPRHGRILYEQYF
CDR3nt: TGTGCCAGTAGTCCCAGACATGGGAGAATACTCTACGAGCAGTACTTC

d_gene: TRBD1
j_gene: TRBJ2-2
abundance: many
v_gene: TRBV4-1
CDR3aa: CASSQGQGATTGELFF
CDR3nt: TGCGCCAGCAGCCAAGGGCAGGGGGCGACCACCGGGGAGCTGTTTTTT

d_gene: TRBD2
j_gene: TRBJ2-6
abundance: many
v_gene: TRBV5-1
CDR3aa: CASSTPGLAVTGANVLTF
CDR3nt: TGCGCCAGCAGCACACCGGGACTAGCGGTTACCGGGGCCAACGTCCTGACTTTC

d_gene: NA
j_gene: TRBJ2-1
abundance: many
v_gene: TRBV7-6
CDR3aa: CASSLSGTEQFF
CDR3nt: TGTGCCAGCAGCTTATCGGGTACTGAGCAGTTCTTC

d_gene: TRBD2
j_gene: TRBJ2-2
abundance: NA
v_gene: TRBV12-3/TRBV12-4
CDR3aa: CASSFFLAGGSNTGELFF
CDR3nt: TGTGCCAGCAGCTTTTTTCTAGCGGGGGGATCAAACACCGGGGAGCTGTTTTTT

d_gene: TRBD2
j_gene: TRBJ2-5
abundance: NA
v_gene: TRBV24-1
CDR3aa: CATSDSLAGVDRETQYF
CDR3nt: TGTGCCACCAGTGATTCACTAGCGGGAGTTGACCGAGAGACCCAGTACTTC

d_gene: NA
j_gene: TRBJ1-1
abundance: many
v_gene: TRBV2
CDR3aa: CASSGSMNTEAFF
CDR3nt: TGCGCCAGCAGCGGAAGTATGAACACTGAAGCTTTCTTT

d_gene: NA
j_gene: TRBJ2-2
abundance: NA
v_gene: TRBV18
CDR3aa: CASSPPDYTGELFF
CDR3nt: TGTGCCAGCTCACCACCCGATTACACCGGGGAGCTGTTTTTT

d_gene: TRBD1
j_gene: TRBJ2-3
abundance: NA
v_gene: TRBV2
CDR3aa: CASSPGTGIDTQYF
CDR3nt: TGTGCCAGCAGTCCCGGGACAGGGATCGATACGCAGTATTTT

d_gene: TRBD1
j_gene: TRBJ1-2
abundance: many
v_gene: TRBV6-6
CDR3aa: CASSYEGAGYGYTF
CDR3nt: TGTGCCAGCAGTTACGAGGGGGCCGGCTATGGCTACACCTTC

d_gene: TRBD1
j_gene: TRBJ2-7
abundance: NA
v_gene: TRBV27
CDR3aa: CASTVGTGRTYEQYF
CDR3nt: TGTGCCAGCACCGTGGGGACAGGGAGAACCTACGAGCAGTACTTC

d_gene: NA
j_gene: TRBJ1-5
abundance: many
v_gene: TRBV6-5
CDR3aa: CASSSTGNQPQHF
CDR3nt: TGTGCCAGCAGTTCGACAGGTAACCAGCCCCAGCATTTT

d_gene: NA
j_gene: TRBJ1-1
abundance: many
v_gene: TRBV7-9
CDR3aa: CASSLLNTEAFF
CDR3nt: TGTGCCAGCAGCTTATTGAACACTGAAGCTTTCTTT

d_gene: NA
j_gene: TRBJ2-1
abundance: many
v_gene: TRBV6-2/TRBV6-3
CDR3aa: CASSYSGAYNEQFF
CDR3nt: TGTGCCAGCAGTTACTCCGGGGCCTACAATGAGCAGTTCTTC

d_gene: TRBD2
j_gene: TRBJ2-7
abundance: few
v_gene: TRBV5-1
CDR3aa: CASSLGTSSAAYEQYF
CDR3nt: TGCGCCAGCAGCTTGGGGACTAGCTCGGCTGCCTACGAGCAGTACTTC

d_gene: NA
j_gene: TRBJ1-6
abundance: NA
v_gene: TRBV4-3
CDR3aa: CASSQDGRGNSPLHF
CDR3nt: TGCGCCAGCAGCCAAGATGGCAGGGGTAATTCACCCCTCCACTTT

d_gene: NA
j_gene: TRBJ2-1
abundance: many
v_gene: TRBV7-9
CDR3aa: CASSQPAGRNNEQFF
CDR3nt: TGTGCCAGCAGCCAACCTGCAGGACGTAACAATGAGCAGTTCTTC

d_gene: NA
j_gene: TRBJ2-3
abundance: NA
v_gene: TRBV6-2/TRBV6-3
CDR3aa: CASSYWQGLTDTQYF
CDR3nt: TGTGCCAGCAGTTACTGGCAGGGGCTCACAGATACGCAGTATTTT

d_gene: TRBD1
j_gene: TRBJ1-4
abundance: NA
v_gene: TRBV18
CDR3aa: CASSPAQGAAEKLFF
CDR3nt: TGTGCCAGCTCACCGGCACAGGGGGCCGCCGAAAAACTGTTTTTT

d_gene: NA
j_gene: TRBJ2-2
abundance: many
v_gene: TRBV9
CDR3aa: CASSPNRVTNTGELFF
CDR3nt: TGTGCCAGCAGCCCTAACAGGGTCACGAACACCGGGGAGCTGTTTTTT

d_gene: NA
j_gene: TRBJ1-2
abundance: many
v_gene: TRBV27
CDR3aa: CASSLSGRSSNYTF
CDR3nt: TGTGCCAGCAGTTTATCCGGCAGGAGCAGTAACTACACCTTC

d_gene: NA
j_gene: TRBJ2-2
abundance: NA
v_gene: TRBV7-3
CDR3aa: CASSLTLGAANAGELFF
CDR3nt: TGTGCCAGCAGCTTAACGTTAGGCGCAGCGAACGCCGGGGAGCTGTTTTTT

d_gene: NA
j_gene: TRBJ2-1
abundance: NA
v_gene: TRBV7-9
CDR3aa: CASGRTVGINEQFF
CDR3nt: TGTGCCAGCGGCAGGACAGTCGGAATCAATGAGCAGTTCTTC

d_gene: NA
j_gene: TRBJ1-5
abundance: many
v_gene: TRBV2
CDR3aa: CASSDTGYSNQPQHF
CDR3nt: TGTGCCAGCAGTGACACCGGTTATAGCAATCAGCCCCAGCATTTT

d_gene: TRBD1
j_gene: TRBJ1-1
abundance: many
v_gene: TRBV10-3
CDR3aa: CAISEPRQGLRAFF
CDR3nt: TGTGCCATCAGTGAGCCCAGACAGGGGCTAAGAGCTTTCTTT

d_gene: TRBD1
j_gene: TRBJ2-3
abundance: many
v_gene: TRBV12-3/TRBV12-4
CDR3aa: CASSSYGQGVVDTQYF
CDR3nt: TGTGCCAGCAGTTCCTACGGACAGGGGGTAGTGGATACGCAGTATTTT

d_gene: TRBD2
j_gene: TRBJ2-7
abundance: few
v_gene: TRBV3-1
CDR3aa: CASSQEGLAGLYEQYF
CDR3nt: TGTGCCAGCAGCCAAGAGGGACTAGCGGGTCTCTACGAGCAGTACTTC

d_gene: NA
j_gene: TRBJ2-7
abundance: many
v_gene: TRBV4-1
CDR3aa: CASSQTVAYEQYF
CDR3nt: TGCGCCAGCAGCCAGACAGTCGCCTACGAGCAGTACTTC

d_gene: NA
j_gene: TRBJ1-1
abundance: many
v_gene: TRBV4-3
CDR3aa: CASSQGARSTEAFF
CDR3nt: TGCGCCAGCAGCCAAGGGGCGCGGTCCACTGAAGCTTTCTTT

d_gene: NA
j_gene: TRBJ2-7
abundance: many
v_gene: TRBV5-1
CDR3aa: CASSHQTDYEQYF
CDR3nt: TGCGCCAGCAGTCATCAGACAGACTACGAGCAGTACTTC

d_gene: NA
j_gene: TRBJ1-1
abundance: many
v_gene: TRBV13
CDR3aa: CASSTGWDTEAFF
CDR3nt: TGTGCCAGCAGTACAGGGTGGGACACTGAAGCTTTCTTT